Each of the 31 T cell receptor beta chains below was sequenced from the same sample in a study of T cell responses to AZD1222 COVID-19 vaccine. Using immunoSEQ multiplex PCR, the repertoire was profiled, and TCRdb retains in-frame clones only, with some absent. The sample gives more than 100,000 clones, 88% of which show up once; about 7.9% is in the top ten. The sequencing used peripheral blood, collected on day 0 of AZD1222 vaccination. These TCRs come from an adult in good health.

The chain combines TRBV7-2 with TRBJ2-7; possibly TRBD2 for D (6 bases). Trimming removed 3 bases from V and 3 bases from J, with 12 bases in between. The length of the CDR3 is 14 residues. CDR1 is SGHTA, CDR2 FQGNSA, per germline. This CDR3 is CASSFGQGLYEQYF. CDR3 coding DNA: TGTGCCAGCAGCTTCGGGCAGGGACTCTACGAGCAGTACTTC.

The chain couples TRBV29-1 to TRBJ2-3, with 7 bases aligning to TRBD1. Per the germline V gene, CDR1 is SQVTM and CDR2 is ANQGSEA. The CDR3 is 15 amino acids. The junction had 7 bases not matched to a gene; V was cut back by 3 bases and J by 1 base. The CDR3 DNA follows: TGCAGCGTTGAGGGACAGCCCCAGGGCACAGATACGCAGTATTTT. Translating gives CSVEGQPQGTDTQYF.

This clone has a handful of counts. This sequence joins TRBV12-3 or TRBV12-4 and TRBJ1-5, with 9 bases fitting TRBD1. Trimming removed 8 bases from V and 4 bases from J; junction bases left unmatched: 3. This CDR3 is 13 amino acids long. Here the CDR3 reads CASSGTGNQPQHF. CDR3 sequence (DNA): TGTGCCAGCTCCGGGACAGGGAATCAGCCCCAGCATTTT.

This chain joins TRBV11-1 and TRBJ2-1; D perhaps matches TRBD2 (6 bases). The CDR3 contains 12 residues. The germline gives CDR1 SGHAT, CDR2 FQDESV (reference sequence). The ends were cut back, 0 bases at V and 13 bases at J, with 10 bases in the middle. The CDR3 here is CASSLASGLQFF. The CDR3 nucleotides read TGTGCCAGCAGCTTAGCCTCGGGACTTCAGTTCTTC.

This chain links TRBV28 with TRBJ2-7; 8 bases line up with TRBD2. The germline gives CDR1 MDHEN, CDR2 SYDVKM. This CDR3 comprises 14 residues. The V and J ends lost 5 bases and 2 bases, in that order; junction bases with no gene match: 5. For the CDR3, the DNA is TGTGCCAGCAGTGATAGCGGGAATCCCTACGAGCAGTACTTC. Translating it yields CASSDSGNPYEQYF.

This chain uses TRBV15 with TRBJ1-5; D gene uncertain. V was pared by 0 bases and J by 5 bases, with 2 bases between. Germline CDR1 reads LNHNV; CDR2 reads YYDKDF (reference sequence). This CDR3 comprises 12 residues. CDR3 DNA sequence: TGTGCCACCAGCAGAGAGGATCAGCCCCAGCATTTT. Translating gives CATSREDQPQHF.

This chain links TRBV3-1 (or the pseudogene TRBV3-2) with TRBJ2-3; a weak D match, TRBD2 (6 bases). Between the trimmed V and J ends, which lost 1 base and 14 bases, there was a span of 16 bases. The CDR3 loop spans 13 amino acids. Germline CDR1 is LGHDT and CDR2 is YNNKEL (reference sequence). CDR3 amino acids: CASSQGEAFPLYF. In DNA form, the CDR3 reads TGTGCCAGCAGCCAAGGGGAGGCCTTCCCTTTGTATTTT.

The chain couples TRBV5-1 to TRBJ1-2, with TRBD1 matching 8 bases. The CDR3 is made up of 15 amino acids. The germline CDR1 and CDR2 sequences are SGHRS and YFSETQ. The V segment lost 4 bases and the J segment 4 bases; nucleotides outside the gene matches: 9. CDR3 region: CASSARQGFSYGYTF. CDR3 nucleotide sequence: TGCGCCAGCAGCGCCCGACAGGGGTTTAGCTATGGCTACACCTTC. The entire variable domain, with the rest obtained from reference TRBV5-1 and TRBJ1-2, is as follows: KAGVTQTPRYLIKTRGQQVTLSCSPISGHRSVSWYQQTPGQGLQFLFEYFSETQRNKGNFPGRFSGRQFSNSRSEMNVSTLELGDSALYLCASSARQGFSYGYTFGSGTRLTVV.

The table lists this clone with a count of one. The chain is built from TRBV24-1 and TRBJ2-5, with TRBD2 matching 11 bases. Trimming cost V 3 bases and J 0 bases; bases outside gene matches: 5. Germline CDR1 reads KGHDR; CDR2 reads SFDVKD. This CDR3 comprises 17 residues. Here the CDR3 reads CATSDPRLAGYQETQYF. The DNA of the CDR3 is TGTGCCACCAGTGATCCCCGACTAGCGGGGTACCAAGAGACCCAGTACTTC.

The chain joins TRBV19 to TRBJ1-3; D call uncertain. V lost 2 bases and J lost 0, with 8 bases in between. CDR3 size: 15 residues. CDR1 LNHDA and CDR2 SQIVND come from the germline V gene (reference sequence). The DNA of the CDR3 is TGTGCCAGTAGTATACGCCAGCCCTCTGGAAACACCATATATTTT. It translates to CASSIRQPSGNTIYF. Full variable domain (rest looked up from reference TRBV19 and TRBJ1-3): DGGITQSPKYLFRKEGQNVTLSCEQNLNHDAMYWYRQDPGQGLRLIYYSQIVNDFQKGDIAEGYSVSREKKESFPLTVTSAQKNPTAFYLCASSIRQPSGNTIYFGEGSWLTVV.

This chain links TRBV12-3 or TRBV12-4 with TRBJ1-4; D unclear. The V end lost 3 bases, the J end lost 7 bases, and 6 bases lay between the germline ends. The CDR3 length is 12 residues. CDR3 region: CASSFFSEKLFF. The DNA for the CDR3 is TGTGCCAGCAGTTTTTTTTCTGAAAAACTGTTTTTT.

The chain carries TRBV7-3 and TRBJ1-2, with TRBD1 as a possible D gene (5 bases). Germline CDR1 SGHTA, CDR2 FQGTGA. The CDR3 has 15 residues. Deletions cut 5 bases from V and 2 bases from J, with 15 bases between. As DNA, the CDR3 is TGTGCCAGCAGCCCCTTGACAGCGGAGAACTATGGCTACACCTTC. Amino acids: CASSPLTAENYGYTF.

With regard to this clone: Other nucleotide sequences in the sample specify the same CDR3. The rearrangement links TRBV5-4 to TRBJ2-7, with a possible D match to TRBD2 (7 bases). This CDR3 is 14 amino acids long. In germline, CDR1 is SGHNT, CDR2 YYREEE (reference sequence). The V and J ends lost 4 bases and 0 bases respectively, with 11 bases between them. The DNA for the CDR3 is TGTGCCAGCAGCCCAAGGGGGGGCTCCTACGAGCAGTACTTC. This sequence encodes CASSPRGGSYEQYF.

This chain connects TRBV5-4 to TRBJ1-4, with D perhaps matching TRBD1 (6 bases). Germline CDR1 and CDR2: SGHNT and YYREEE (reference sequence). The CDR3 consists of 14 residues. V lost 4 bases to trimming and J lost 5 bases, with 12 bases between them. The CDR3 DNA is TGTGCCAGCAGCACCGACAGGTGGAATGAAAAACTGTTTTTT. Translation gives CASSTDRWNEKLFF.

The chain couples TRBV5-4 to TRBJ2-7, with D perhaps matching TRBD2 (5 bases). There are 13 residues in the CDR3. V was trimmed by 3 bases and J by 0 bases, leaving 7 bases between them. Germline CDR1 SGHNT, CDR2 YYREEE (reference sequence). The chain's CDR3 is CASSSGVSYEQYF. CDR3 DNA: TGTGCCAGCAGCTCCGGGGTCTCCTACGAGCAGTACTTC.

The rearrangement links TRBV15 to TRBJ2-7; no clear D gene. CDR1 LNHNV and CDR2 YYDKDF come from the germline V gene (reference sequence). Trimming pared 0 bases from V and 6 bases from J, leaving 9 bases between. This CDR3 comprises 13 residues. CDR3 region: CATSRDPLGEQYF. The CDR3 region has the DNA TGTGCCACCAGCAGAGATCCTTTGGGCGAGCAGTACTTC.

This chain uses TRBV5-1 with TRBJ2-7; D may be TRBD2 (6 bases). The V gene's germline CDR1 is SGHRS and CDR2 YFSETQ. Trimming removed 3 bases from V and 3 bases from J, with 16 bases in between. The CDR3 is 15 amino acids. CDR3 coding DNA: TGCGCCAGCAGCTGGGGGGACTTCAATAACTACGAGCAGTACTTC. This gives the protein CASSWGDFNNYEQYF.

J is TRBJ2-7 and V is TRBV27; the D gene could be TRBD1 or TRBD2 (6 bases each). V lost 4 bases to trimming and J lost 8 bases, with 21 bases between them. Per germline, CDR1 MNHEY and CDR2 SMNVEV (reference sequence). The CDR3 runs 15 residues. The CDR3 reads CASSSHSEGVNKQYF. The DNA of the CDR3 is TGTGCCAGCAGTTCCCACTCGGAGGGGGTAAACAAGCAGTACTTC.

This clone appeared once. The junction departs from the called germline gene at one end, perhaps through a read error. V gene TRBV7-7 combines with J gene TRBJ2-5; D unresolved. In germline, CDR1 is SSHAT, CDR2 FNYEAQ (reference sequence). The CDR3 length is 15 residues. CDR3 residues: CASSFSKGGKETQYF. CDR3 nucleotide sequence: TGTGCTAGCAGCTTTTCAAAGGGTGGTAAAGAGACCCAGTACTTC.

V and J are TRBV10-3 and TRBJ2-1; 11 bases line up with TRBD2. Germline CDR1 ENHRY, CDR2 SYGVKD. CDR3 length equals 15 residues. With 8 bases clipped from V and 4 bases from J, the junction kept 7 bases outside the gene matches. CDR3 residues: CAIGGTSGIYNEQFF. DNA of the CDR3: TGTGCCATCGGAGGGACTAGCGGAATTTACAATGAGCAGTTCTTC.

This chain connects TRBV5-5 to TRBJ1-5; D ambiguous. Germline loops: CDR1 SGHKS, CDR2 YYEKEE (reference sequence). Trimming stripped 4 bases from V and 7 bases from J, with 12 bases between. CDR3 length equals 13 residues. For the CDR3, the DNA is TGTGCCAGCAGCCCTATGCCCCCCCAGCCCCAGCATTTT. Translated, it gives CASSPMPPQPQHF.

The chain combines TRBV5-1 with TRBJ1-2; 7 bases are shared with TRBD1. This CDR3 is 16 amino acids long. V gave up 3 bases and J gave up 6 bases; unmatched junction bases: 14. Germline V gives CDR1 SGHRS, CDR2 YFSETQ. The CDR3 loop reads CASSSSFGQAGNGYTF. The CDR3 bases are TGCGCCAGCAGCTCATCATTTGGACAGGCTGGAAATGGCTACACCTTC.

The J gene is TRBJ1-4, the V gene TRBV18; 8 nucleotides align to TRBD1. The ends lost 3 bases at V and 8 bases at J; junction bases unmatched: 11. CDR3 length equals 16 residues. Germline values: CDR1 KGHSH, CDR2 LQKENI. The CDR3 here is CASSPLGQGLREKLFF. CDR3 in DNA: TGTGCCAGCTCACCGCTAGGACAGGGCCTACGGGAAAAACTGTTTTTT.

V and J are TRBV19 and TRBJ2-3; 9 nucleotides match TRBD2. This CDR3 spans 16 amino acids. The ends lost 6 bases at V and 0 bases at J; junction bases unmatched: 7. Germline V gives CDR1 LNHDA, CDR2 SQIVND (reference sequence). The chain's CDR3 is CASRMTSGASTDTQYF. The DNA of the CDR3 is TGTGCCAGTAGGATGACTAGCGGAGCTAGCACAGATACGCAGTATTTT.

The V and J genes are TRBV7-8 and TRBJ1-2; a weak D match, TRBD1 (5 bases). This CDR3 region has 16 residues. Trimming removed 6 bases at V and 4 bases at J, with 21 bases between. The germline gives CDR1 SGHVS, CDR2 FQNEAQ. The CDR3 nucleotides read TGTGCCAGCAGTCCGACGGGGGGACCGCCCTTCTATGGCTACACCTTC. Its protein is CASSPTGGPPFYGYTF.

The rearrangement uses TRBV7-9 and TRBJ1-4; 7 bases align to TRBD1. The CDR3 is 15 amino acids. J was trimmed by 4 bases and V by 2 bases; bases with no gene match: 4. The V gene's germline CDR1 is SEHNR and CDR2 FQNEAQ (reference sequence). CDR3 DNA sequence: TGTGCCAGCAGCTTAATGACAGGGAGTAATGAAAAACTGTTTTTT. Residues: CASSLMTGSNEKLFF.

The CDR3 nucleotides read TGTGCCAGCAGACAGAACGGACGGCCTAGGTTTGAAAAACTGTTTTTT. Translation: CASRQNGRPRFEKLFF. The J gene is TRBJ1-4, the V gene TRBV28, with D unresolved. The CDR3 has 16 residues. CDR1 is MDHEN and CDR2 is SYDVKM in the germline V gene. Between the trimmed V and J ends, which lost 6 bases and 7 bases, there was a span of 21 bases.

The V gene is TRBV27, the J gene TRBJ1-2; the match to TRBD1 covers 9 bases. Germline CDR1 is MNHEY and CDR2 is SMNVEV (reference sequence). Germline trimming cut 6 bases from V and 5 bases from J; bases unmatched to any gene: 13. CDR3 size: 16 residues. CDR3 sequence: CASSLMWGQGDYGYTF. CDR3 sequence (DNA): TGTGCCAGCAGCCTTATGTGGGGACAGGGAGATTATGGCTACACCTTC.

V gene TRBV5-1 combines with J gene TRBJ1-1; possible D gene TRBD1, 5 bases. The CDR3 covers 17 residues. The V and J ends lost 3 bases and 0 bases respectively, with 18 bases between them. Germline values: CDR1 SGHRS, CDR2 YFSETQ. The CDR3 bases are TGCGCCAGCAGCTCCTCGGGCAGGGCTTATATGAACACTGAAGCTTTCTTT. Amino acids: CASSSSGRAYMNTEAFF.

The V call is TRBV7-2, the J call TRBJ2-2; 8 nucleotides agree with TRBD1. The CDR3 loop spans 16 amino acids. With V trimmed by 2 bases and J by 6 bases, 8 bases remained unmatched. Germline V gives CDR1 SGHTA, CDR2 FQGNSA. The CDR3 DNA reads as TGTGCCAGCAGCTTATTGGTGACAGGGGCTTCCGGGGAGCTGTTTTTT. Its translation is CASSLLVTGASGELFF.

The gene calls are TRBV30 and TRBJ1-2; 9 nucleotides line up with TRBD1. CDR3 length: 13 residues. V dropped 4 bases and J dropped 6; count of bases not matched to a gene: 6. Germline assignment: CDR1 GTSNPN and CDR2 SVGIG (reference sequence). For the CDR3, the DNA is TGTGCCTGGACTAAGGACAGGGGACATGGCTACACCTTC. Its protein is CAWTKDRGHGYTF.